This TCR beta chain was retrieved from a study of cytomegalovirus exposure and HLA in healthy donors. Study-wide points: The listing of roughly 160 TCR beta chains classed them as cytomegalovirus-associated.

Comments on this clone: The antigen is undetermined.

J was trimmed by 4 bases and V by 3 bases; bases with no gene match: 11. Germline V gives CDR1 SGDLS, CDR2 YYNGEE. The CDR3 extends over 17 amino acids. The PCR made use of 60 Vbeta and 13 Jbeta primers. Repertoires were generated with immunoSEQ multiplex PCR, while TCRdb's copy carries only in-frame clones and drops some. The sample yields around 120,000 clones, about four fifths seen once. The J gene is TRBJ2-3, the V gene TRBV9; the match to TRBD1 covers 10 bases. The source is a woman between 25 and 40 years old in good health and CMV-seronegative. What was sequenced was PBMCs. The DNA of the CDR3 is TGTGCCAGCAGCGAAAGACAGGGGGCAGTTTACCCAGATACGCAGTATTTT. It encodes CASSERQGAVYPDTQYF.